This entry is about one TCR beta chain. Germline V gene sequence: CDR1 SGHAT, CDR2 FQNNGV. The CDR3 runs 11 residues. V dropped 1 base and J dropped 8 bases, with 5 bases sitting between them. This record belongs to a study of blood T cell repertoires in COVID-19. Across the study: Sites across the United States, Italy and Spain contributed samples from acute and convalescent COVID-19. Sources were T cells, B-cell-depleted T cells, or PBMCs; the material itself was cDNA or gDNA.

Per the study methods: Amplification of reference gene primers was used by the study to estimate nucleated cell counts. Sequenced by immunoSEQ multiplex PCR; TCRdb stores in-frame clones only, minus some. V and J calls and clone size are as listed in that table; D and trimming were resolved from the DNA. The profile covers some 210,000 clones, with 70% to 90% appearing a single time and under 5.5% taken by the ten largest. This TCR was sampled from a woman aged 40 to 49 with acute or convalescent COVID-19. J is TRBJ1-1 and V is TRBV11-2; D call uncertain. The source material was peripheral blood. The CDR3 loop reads CASSLGREAFF. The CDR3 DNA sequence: TGTGCCAGCAGCTTAGGGAGGGAAGCTTTCTTT.